This TCR beta chain is drawn from a study of blood T cell repertoires in COVID-19. About the study: The origin of the acute and convalescent COVID-19 samples was the United States, Italy and Spain.

V lost 1 base, J lost 5 bases, and 12 bases lay in between. The germline V gene encodes CDR1 SGHTA and CDR2 FQGTGA. This CDR3 is 15 amino acids long. Source study methods: Amplification with reference gene primers provided the estimates of nucleated cell counts. Repertoires were generated with immunoSEQ multiplex PCR, while TCRdb's copy carries only in-frame clones and drops some. That table furnishes V, J and clone size, whereas the DNA furnished D and trimming. The table lists approximately 300,000 clones, 85% to 90% of them singletons. Cohorts were based on clinical histories the participants reported.

The genes are TRBV7-3 and TRBJ2-1; D perhaps matches TRBD1 (6 bases). Sequenced sample: PBMCs or T cells enriched from blood (not recorded which). The TCR was taken from a young woman who had recovered from COVID-19. The CDR3 region is CASSLNGQGNNEQFF. The CDR3 DNA is TGTGCCAGCAGCTTAAACGGGCAGGGGAACAATGAGCAGTTCTTC.